The rows below give T cell receptor beta chains drawn from one sample of a study of cytomegalovirus exposure and HLA in healthy donors. Clones were sequenced by immunoSEQ multiplex PCR, and TCRdb holds only the in-frame ones, with some missing. Of tens of thousands of clones in the sample, 70% to 90% were seen once. The sequenced material came from PBMCs. The receptor source for this set is a woman between 40 and 50 years old in good health and CMV-seropositive. The CDR3 runs from the conserved cysteine through the conserved F or W. A D gene is named only where the DNA matches it firmly. Not all rows give a size; the values are once, few, many and, for expanded clones, a class.

clone_size,v_call,j_call,d_call,cdr3_aa,cdr3_nt
.,TRBV11-3,TRBJ1-5,TRBD1,CASKKTGGREQPQHF,TGTGCCAGCAAAAAGACAGGGGGCAGAGAACAGCCCCAGCATTTT
.,TRBV7-8,TRBJ1-6,.,CASSYGSEGVNSPLHF,TGTGCCAGCAGCTATGGGAGTGAGGGGGTTAATTCACCCCTCCACTTT
.,TRBV28,TRBJ2-7,.,CASSLFVQRSSYEQYF,TGTGCCAGCAGTTTATTTGTACAGAGAAGCTCCTACGAGCAGTACTTC
few,TRBV6-5,TRBJ1-1,.,CASSYGPNPNTEAFF,TGTGCCAGCAGTTACGGGCCGAATCCTAACACTGAAGCTTTCTTT
once,TRBV5-1,TRBJ1-1,.,CASSLDQLNTEAFF,TGCGCCAGCAGCTTGGACCAGTTGAACACTGAAGCTTTCTTT
.,TRBV10-1,TRBJ2-5,TRBD1,CASSETGGMETQYF,TGCGCCAGCAGTGAAACAGGGGGTATGGAGACCCAGTACTTC
.,TRBV7-9,TRBJ2-7,.,CASSFGGAGYEQYF,TGTGCCAGCAGCTTCGGCGGGGCCGGATACGAGCAGTACTTC
.,TRBV6-6,TRBJ1-3,.,CASREQGQADF,TGTGCCAGCAGGGAACAGGGACAAGCGGATTTT
.,TRBV28,TRBJ2-7,TRBD2,CASSFRGGGARENEQYF,TGTGCCAGCAGTTTCAGGGGCGGGGGGGCGAGAGAAAACGAGCAGTACTTC
few,TRBV7-2,TRBJ1-2,TRBD1,CASSNGQGGGYTF,TGTGCCAGCAGTAATGGACAGGGAGGGGGCTACACCTTC
.,TRBV18,TRBJ1-6,.,CASSGRGNSPLHF,TGTGCCAGCTCGGGACGGGGGAATTCACCCCTCCACTTT
.,TRBV21-1,TRBJ1-2,.,CASSEPGTGRSYTF,TGTGCCAGCAGCGAACCCGGGACAGGGAGAAGCTACACCTTC
.,TRBV2,TRBJ2-1,TRBD2,CASSEGLAGSVRQFF,TGTGCCAGCAGTGAGGGTCTAGCGGGGTCGGTTCGGCAGTTCTTC
.,TRBV7-9,TRBJ1-5,.,CASSGGGYQPQHF,TGTGCCAGCAGCGGCGGGGGCTATCAGCCCCAGCATTTT
.,TRBV27,TRBJ2-7,TRBD2,CASSLGLHYEQYF,TGTGCCAGCAGTTTGGGACTACACTACGAGCAGTACTTC
.,TRBV4-3,TRBJ1-2,.,CASSQDSTGRVYGYTF,TGCGCCAGCAGCCAAGATTCCACAGGAAGGGTATATGGCTACACCTTC
.,TRBV7-9,TRBJ1-1,TRBD1,CSSSTGVQAFF,TGTTCCAGCAGCACAGGGGTTCAGGCTTTCTTT
.,TRBV18,TRBJ2-2,.,CASSPGQKNTGELFF,TGTGCCAGCTCACCCGGACAGAAAAACACCGGGGAGCTGTTTTTT
.,TRBV23-1,TRBJ2-7,TRBD1,CASRTLQGFGGAVSSYEQYF,TGCGCCAGCCGGACCTTACAGGGGTTTGGTGGGGCTGTTAGCTCCTACGAGCAGTACTTC
.,TRBV6-5,TRBJ1-1,.,CASSYGNMNTEAFF,TGTGCCAGCAGTTACGGCAACATGAACACTGAAGCTTTCTTT
.,TRBV27,TRBJ1-1,.,CASSLGGTGVGGEAFF,TGTGCCAGCAGTTTAGGCGGGACGGGGGTGGGCGGTGAAGCTTTCTTT
.,TRBV11-3,TRBJ2-1,TRBD1,CASSLGGQASGDEQFF,TGTGCCAGCAGCTTAGGGGGACAGGCCTCTGGGGATGAGCAGTTCTTC
.,TRBV18,TRBJ1-2,TRBD1,CASSRPGQGNYGYTF,TGTGCCAGCTCACGTCCTGGACAGGGGAACTATGGCTACACCTTC
.,TRBV7-8,TRBJ1-3,.,CASSSMSGNTIYF,TGTGCCAGCAGCTCAATGAGCGGAAACACCATATATTTT
.,TRBV5-4,TRBJ2-2,TRBD2,CARGDYRSEELFF,TGTGCCAGGGGGGACTACCGCTCGGAGGAGCTGTTTTTT
.,TRBV18,TRBJ1-5,.,CASSPGHSQDQPQHF,TGTGCCAGCTCCCCGGGACACTCCCAGGATCAGCCCCAGCATTTT
.,TRBV28,TRBJ2-5,TRBD2,CASSFGGAGGETQYF,TGTGCCAGCAGTTTTGGAGGGGCCGGGGGGGAGACCCAGTACTTC
.,TRBV10-3,TRBJ1-1,TRBD1,CAIRDRDVGEAFF,TGTGCCATCAGAGACAGGGACGTGGGTGAAGCTTTCTTT
.,TRBV14,TRBJ2-6,TRBD2,CASSRGGPGANVLTF,TGTGCCAGCAGCCGGGGGGGTCCTGGGGCCAACGTCCTGACTTTC
.,TRBV18,TRBJ2-3,TRBD1,CASSPQGATTDTQYF,TGTGCCAGCTCACCACAGGGGGCAACCACAGATACGCAGTATTTT
.,TRBV6-5,TRBJ2-7,TRBD1,CASSPGTASSYEQYF,TGTGCCAGCAGTCCCGGGACAGCAAGCTCCTACGAGCAGTACTTC